This T cell receptor beta chain originates from a study of human T cells and chemical hapten exposure (dated by TCRdb to the early 2020s). Some background on the complete study: For sensitization, 2% DPC in acetone was applied to an approximately 2 cm by approximately 2 cm area of upper inner arm skin. Patients additionally received weekly therapeutic DPC doses to the scalp throughout the approximately 25-week study period. Patch testing was performed on the upper back with Finn chambers containing 0.01% DPC, and the patch tests were scored after 6 days according to International Contact Dermatitis Research Group standards. The mostly female patient cohort included alopecia areata with under or over 50% scalp involvement, alopecia totalis and alopecia universalis. Libraries were combined into a pool for sequencing, and differences in TCR yield between samples came mainly from small differences in library volumes within the pool. Peripheral blood TCR repertoire changes were tracked in vivo in alopecia patients during primary and secondary sensitization to the hapten diphenylcyclopropenone (DPC). Patient blood was sampled pre-sensitization (week 0) and at 2, 6 and about 24 weeks after DPC sensitization. About 29 alopecia patients gave blood for TCR sequencing at one to four time points (pre-sensitization, 2, 6 and 24 weeks). Broad study findings and their caveats: Alopecia, a presumed autoimmune disease, was present in all patients, so the immune response of the patients might differ from that of healthy individuals. Significantly more large CDR3 similarity clusters were formed by expanded TCRs than by pre-sensitization or healthy control sets, consistent with antigen-driven responses. Patch test score correlated positively with the number of PT1 expanded TCRs, reaching significance at thresholds 8, 16 and 32 but not at 4. No change with DPC sensitization was found in the number of TCRs above 1 in 1000 frequency, and no evidence of global repertoire structure alterations was found. Repeated subsampling changed both the strength of the expansion versus patch-test correlation and the threshold at which the correlation became significant.

According to the germline V gene (reference sequence), CDR1 reads MNHNY and CDR2 reads SVGAGI. The V end loses 11 bases and the J end loses 6 bases, and a stretch of 14 bases separates them. Counted from cysteine to phenylalanine, this CDR3 has 11 amino acids. Just the 33-base CDR3 DNA is kept, in frame starting at base 1. To prepare the library, RACE was applied. Data came from a NextSeq 500. During library preparation, unique molecular identifiers were attached to individual cDNA molecules so that TCRs could be counted quantitatively and reproducibly. Both TCR alpha and TCR beta chains were sequenced from each blood RNA sample. Concerning the study's data processing: The median number of TCRs per sample was approximately 93,000, ranging from about 23,224 to 700,000. The Decombinator software suite was used to annotate V, J and CDR3 in the TCR reads. Every sample was subsampled to the same number of TCRs (28,000) for the PS versus PT1 abundance plots. Expanded TCRs were defined as absent before sensitization and observed at least eight times at the 2-week time point. In TCRdb, the public reads were trimmed at Q25 with fastp and aligned with MiXCR, with productive beta chains retained. Rows are combined by CDR3 protein, so each entry shows the most common genes and DNA. The V and J calls follow TCRdb's processing rather than the paper's. Within this sample are some 330,000 distinct CDR3 sequences, with approximately 5% of them counted one time only. Around 8% of the sample is in the top ten clones.

On this clonotype: This clone's antigen is unknown. Base quality data are lacking; no much larger clone is found one base away.

The meaning of the sample's time point label: pre-sensitization, week 0. According to the study, the label for this sample's treatment or condition signals: therapeutic diphenylcyclopropenone sensitization with weekly scalp DPC. Blood at each patch-test visit was drawn before the patch test was applied. Patients were eligible if aged 18 to 70, diagnosed with alopecia and judged suitable for DPC therapy, and pregnant patients were excluded. Total RNA was extracted from unfractionated whole blood that had been collected in Tempus Blood RNA tubes. The specimen comprised whole blood, sampled in connection with sensitization to the hapten diphenylcyclopropenone (DPC). The receptor chain draws on TRBV6-6 and TRBJ2-7; TRBD2 is a possible D gene, resting on 6 matching bases. The receptor's source is a woman aged 18-29 years with alopecia areata. Some clones in this sample may be carry-over from other donors' samples. The bases read TGTGCCTCAATCTACGGGGGCGAGCAGTACTTC. It encodes CASIYGGEQYF.